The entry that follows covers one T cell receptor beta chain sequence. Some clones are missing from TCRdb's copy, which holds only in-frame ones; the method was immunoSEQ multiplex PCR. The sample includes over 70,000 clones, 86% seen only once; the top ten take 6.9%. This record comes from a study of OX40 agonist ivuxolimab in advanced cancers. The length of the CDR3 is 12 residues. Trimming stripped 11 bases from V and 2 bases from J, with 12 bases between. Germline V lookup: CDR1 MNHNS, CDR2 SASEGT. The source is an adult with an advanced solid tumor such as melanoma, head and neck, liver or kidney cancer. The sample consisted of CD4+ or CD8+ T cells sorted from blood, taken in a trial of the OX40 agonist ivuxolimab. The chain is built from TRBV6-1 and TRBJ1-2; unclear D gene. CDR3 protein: CACQGRNYGYTF. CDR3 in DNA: TGTGCCTGCCAAGGGCGGAACTATGGCTACACCTTC.